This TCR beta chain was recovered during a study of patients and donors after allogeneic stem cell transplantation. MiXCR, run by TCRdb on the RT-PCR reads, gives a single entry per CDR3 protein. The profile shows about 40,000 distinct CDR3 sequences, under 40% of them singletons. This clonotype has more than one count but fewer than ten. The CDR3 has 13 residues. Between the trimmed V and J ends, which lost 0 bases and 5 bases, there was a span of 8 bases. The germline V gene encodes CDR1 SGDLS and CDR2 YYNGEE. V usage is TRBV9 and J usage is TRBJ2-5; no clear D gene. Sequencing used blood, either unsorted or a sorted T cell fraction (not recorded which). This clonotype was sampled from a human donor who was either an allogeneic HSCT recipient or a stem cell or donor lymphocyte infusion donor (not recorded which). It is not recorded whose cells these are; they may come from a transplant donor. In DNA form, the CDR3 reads TGTGCCAGCAGCGTAGACATAACGGAGACCCAGTACTTC. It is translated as CASSVDITETQYF.